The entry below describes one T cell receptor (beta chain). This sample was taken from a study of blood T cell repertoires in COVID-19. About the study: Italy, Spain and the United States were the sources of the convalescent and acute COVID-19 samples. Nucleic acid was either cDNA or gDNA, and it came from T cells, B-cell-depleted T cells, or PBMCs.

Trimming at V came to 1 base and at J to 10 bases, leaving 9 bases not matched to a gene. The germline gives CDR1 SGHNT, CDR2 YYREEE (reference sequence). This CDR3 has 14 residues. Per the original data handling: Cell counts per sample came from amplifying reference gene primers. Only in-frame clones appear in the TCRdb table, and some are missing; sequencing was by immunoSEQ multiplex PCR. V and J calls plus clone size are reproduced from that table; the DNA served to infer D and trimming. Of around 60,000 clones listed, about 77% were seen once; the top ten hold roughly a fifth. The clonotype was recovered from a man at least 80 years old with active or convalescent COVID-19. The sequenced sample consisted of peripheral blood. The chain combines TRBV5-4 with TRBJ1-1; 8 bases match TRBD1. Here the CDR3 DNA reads TGTGCCAGCAGCTTGTCTCAGGGGGCATTTGGAGCTTTCTTT. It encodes CASSLSQGAFGAFF.